This note documents a single T cell receptor (beta chain) sequence. What it recognizes is unknown. These data originate in a study of identical twins. Through template switching, a universal primer site was introduced, and the cDNA contained unique molecular identifiers. One entry per CDR3 protein results from TCRdb running MiXCR on the 5' RACE reads. Of roughly 1.6 million distinct CDR3 sequences listed, 25% to 35% are singletons. General study findings and limits: These conclusions were based on statistical analysis (cross-sectional, not following the same donors). Part of the zero-insertion signal could reflect confounding by invariant MAIT and iNKT cells. Recombination models fit unrelated individuals' TCR alpha sharing but underestimated twins'.

Germline V gives CDR1 MGHRA, CDR2 YSYEKL. The CDR3 contains 17 residues. With 4 bases clipped from V and 3 bases from J, the junction kept 11 bases outside the gene matches. The clonotype was recovered from a newborn girl in good health. The chain is built from TRBV4-1 and TRBJ2-1; 8 bases are shared with TRBD2. Sample: cord blood. The CDR3 sequence is CASSPKRELHRYNEQFF. The CDR3 DNA reads as TGCGCCAGCAGCCCGAAGCGGGAGCTACACCGCTACAATGAGCAGTTCTTC.